Listed below are T cell receptor beta chains from one sample, sequenced in a study of T cells in Graves' hyperthyroidism and ophthalmopathy. Via MiXCR, TCRdb re-called the multiplex PCR reads, giving one row per CDR3 protein. The sample carries approximately 620,000 distinct CDR3 sequences, more than 15% recorded once. Sequencing was carried out using blood. The receptors shown here come from a woman aged 40 to 50 with Graves' ophthalmopathy. CDR3s include the opening cysteine and the closing phenylalanine or tryptophan. The D gene is left open where the match is weak. Size values are once, few and many counts, or a class for expanded clones, and some rows have none.

CDR3 protein: CSATFAGKNTEAFF
CDR3 DNA: TGCAGTGCTACGTTCGCGGGTAAGAACACTGAAGCTTTCTTT
clone size: many
D gene: NA
V gene: TRBV20-1
J gene: TRBJ1-1

CDR3 protein: CASVVRGQETQYF
CDR3 DNA: TGTGCCAGCGTCGTCAGGGGTCAAGAGACCCAGTACTTC
clone size: many
D gene: NA
V gene: TRBV2
J gene: TRBJ2-5

CDR3 protein: CASSWENRLTDTQYF
CDR3 DNA: TGCGCCAGCAGCTGGGAAAACCGTCTCACAGATACGCAGTATTTT
clone size: many
D gene: NA
V gene: TRBV5-1
J gene: TRBJ2-3

CDR3 protein: CASSIDSGSWGKNIQYF
CDR3 DNA: TGTGCCAGTAGTATAGATTCCGGATCCTGGGGCAAAAACATTCAGTACTTC
clone size: few
D gene: NA
V gene: TRBV19
J gene: TRBJ2-4

CDR3 protein: CATSDRGWTQYF
CDR3 DNA: TGTGCCACCAGTGACAGGGGTTGGACCCAGTACTTC
clone size: few
D gene: NA
V gene: TRBV24-1
J gene: TRBJ2-5

CDR3 protein: CASSFSGDTYEQYF
CDR3 DNA: TGCGCCAGCAGCTTTAGCGGTGACACCTACGAGCAGTACTTC
clone size: many
D gene: NA
V gene: TRBV5-1
J gene: TRBJ2-7

CDR3 protein: CASSHDRDIQYF
CDR3 DNA: TGTGCCAGCAGCCATGACAGGGACATTCAGTACTTC
clone size: many
D gene: TRBD1
V gene: TRBV3-1
J gene: TRBJ2-4

CDR3 protein: CASSYSDRANTGELFF
CDR3 DNA: TGTGCCAGCAGTTACTCGGACAGGGCGAACACCGGGGAGCTGTTTTTT
clone size: NA
D gene: TRBD1
V gene: TRBV6-2/TRBV6-3
J gene: TRBJ2-2

CDR3 protein: CASSVAGREETQYF
CDR3 DNA: TGTGCCAGCAGCGTAGCTGGGAGGGAAGAGACCCAGTACTTC
clone size: NA
D gene: TRBD2
V gene: TRBV9
J gene: TRBJ2-5

CDR3 protein: CASTQGGQDTEAFF
CDR3 DNA: TGTGCCAGCACCCAGGGGGGGCAGGACACTGAAGCTTTCTTT
clone size: many
D gene: TRBD1
V gene: TRBV3-1
J gene: TRBJ1-1

CDR3 protein: CASSIGGLEAFF
CDR3 DNA: TGTGCCAGTAGTATAGGGGGACTTGAAGCTTTCTTT
clone size: few
D gene: NA
V gene: TRBV19
J gene: TRBJ1-1

CDR3 protein: CASSLEVASTDTQYF
CDR3 DNA: TGTGCCAGCAGCTTAGAGGTGGCTAGCACAGATACGCAGTATTTT
clone size: once
D gene: NA
V gene: TRBV7-6
J gene: TRBJ2-3

CDR3 protein: CASSLGGTGTQPQHF
CDR3 DNA: TGTGCCAGCAGCTTGGGAGGGACAGGGACTCAGCCCCAGCATTTT
clone size: NA
D gene: TRBD1
V gene: TRBV5-5
J gene: TRBJ1-5

CDR3 protein: CASSPRPANYGYTF
CDR3 DNA: TGTGCCAGCTCACCACGGCCGGCGAACTATGGCTACACCTTC
clone size: few
D gene: NA
V gene: TRBV18
J gene: TRBJ1-2

CDR3 protein: CASSFRAESKEQFF
CDR3 DNA: TGTGCCAGCAGCTTTAGAGCGGAATCAAAAGAGCAGTTCTTC
clone size: few
D gene: NA
V gene: TRBV11-3
J gene: TRBJ2-1

CDR3 protein: CSAVSGSSYEQYF
CDR3 DNA: TGCAGTGCTGTTAGCGGGAGTAGCTACGAGCAGTACTTC
clone size: NA
D gene: TRBD2
V gene: TRBV20-1
J gene: TRBJ2-7

CDR3 protein: CASSQGSGVSYEQYF
CDR3 DNA: TGTGCCAGCAGCCAAGGGAGCGGGGTTTCCTACGAGCAGTACTTC
clone size: few
D gene: TRBD2
V gene: TRBV4-2
J gene: TRBJ2-7

CDR3 protein: CASSPDKGHGEKLFF
CDR3 DNA: TGCGCCAGCAGCCCGGACAAGGGCCACGGTGAAAAACTGTTTTTT
clone size: many
D gene: NA
V gene: TRBV5-1
J gene: TRBJ1-4

CDR3 protein: CAWSVGVLGNTIYF
CDR3 DNA: TGTGCCTGGAGTGTGGGGGTCCTCGGAAACACCATATATTTT
clone size: few
D gene: NA
V gene: TRBV30
J gene: TRBJ1-3

CDR3 protein: CASRSTGTGWTTGELFF
CDR3 DNA: TGTGCCAGCAGATCCACCGGGACAGGGTGGACCACCGGGGAGCTGTTTTTT
clone size: NA
D gene: TRBD1
V gene: TRBV5-8
J gene: TRBJ2-2

CDR3 protein: CASSLLEPTDTQYF
CDR3 DNA: TGTGCCAGCAGCTTATTGGAGCCTACAGATACGCAGTATTTT
clone size: NA
D gene: NA
V gene: TRBV7-2
J gene: TRBJ2-3

CDR3 protein: CSASRTSGRDPNEQFF
CDR3 DNA: TGCAGTGCTAGCCGGACTAGCGGGAGGGACCCCAATGAGCAGTTCTTC
clone size: NA
D gene: TRBD2
V gene: TRBV20-1
J gene: TRBJ2-1

CDR3 protein: CASSLESRVSYEQYF
CDR3 DNA: TGTGCCAGCAGCTTAGAGAGCAGGGTCTCCTACGAGCAGTACTTC
clone size: many
D gene: NA
V gene: TRBV11-2
J gene: TRBJ2-7

CDR3 protein: CASITGLAGSEQFF
CDR3 DNA: TGTGCCAGCATTACAGGACTAGCGGGAAGTGAGCAGTTCTTC
clone size: many
D gene: TRBD2
V gene: TRBV6-1
J gene: TRBJ2-1

CDR3 protein: CASSLQGRYTEAFF
CDR3 DNA: TGTGCCAGCAGTTTACAGGGGAGGTACACTGAAGCTTTCTTT
clone size: many
D gene: NA
V gene: TRBV27
J gene: TRBJ1-1

CDR3 protein: CAIGPAAAGGETQYF
CDR3 DNA: TGTGCCATCGGTCCGGCCGCAGCGGGAGGCGAGACCCAGTACTTC
clone size: NA
D gene: TRBD2
V gene: TRBV10-3
J gene: TRBJ2-5

CDR3 protein: CASSFDRGKGGYTF
CDR3 DNA: TGTGCCAGCAGCTTTGACAGGGGGAAGGGTGGCTACACCTTC
clone size: NA
D gene: TRBD1
V gene: TRBV7-3
J gene: TRBJ1-2

CDR3 protein: CASGKGQYTDTQYF
CDR3 DNA: TGTGCTAGTGGTAAAGGACAGTACACAGATACGCAGTATTTT
clone size: NA
D gene: NA
V gene: TRBV12-5
J gene: TRBJ2-3

CDR3 protein: CAWTLDSNQPQHF
CDR3 DNA: TGTGCCTGGACGTTGGATAGCAATCAGCCCCAGCATTTT
clone size: few
D gene: NA
V gene: TRBV30
J gene: TRBJ1-5

CDR3 protein: CASSRGYEAFF
CDR3 DNA: TGTGCCAGCAGCCGGGGTTATGAAGCTTTCTTT
clone size: NA
D gene: NA
V gene: TRBV3-1
J gene: TRBJ1-1

CDR3 protein: CAWSADTGELFF
CDR3 DNA: TGTGCCTGGAGTGCGGACACCGGGGAGCTGTTTTTT
clone size: NA
D gene: NA
V gene: TRBV30
J gene: TRBJ2-2

CDR3 protein: CASSYSISKRTGPNF
CDR3 DNA: TGTGCCAGCAGTTACTCGATATCGAAGAGGACAGGGCCTAACTTC
clone size: many
D gene: TRBD1
V gene: TRBV6-2/TRBV6-3
J gene: TRBJ2-7

CDR3 protein: CASSLLIEGTDTQYF
CDR3 DNA: TGTGCCAGCAGCCTCTTGATCGAGGGAACAGATACGCAGTATTTT
clone size: NA
D gene: NA
V gene: TRBV9
J gene: TRBJ2-3

CDR3 protein: CASSLAQIMDTQYF
CDR3 DNA: TGTGCCAGCAGCTTAGCCCAGATAATGGATACGCAGTATTTT
clone size: few
D gene: NA
V gene: TRBV7-9
J gene: TRBJ2-3

CDR3 protein: CASSLGTSGMYGSYNEQFF
CDR3 DNA: TGTGCCAGCAGTCTCGGGACTAGCGGGATGTACGGCTCCTACAATGAGCAGTTCTTC
clone size: many
D gene: TRBD2
V gene: TRBV7-9
J gene: TRBJ2-1

CDR3 protein: CASSVTGGGGTEAFF
CDR3 DNA: TGTGCCAGCAGCGTAACAGGGGGTGGTGGCACTGAAGCTTTCTTT
clone size: many
D gene: TRBD1
V gene: TRBV28
J gene: TRBJ1-1

CDR3 protein: CASSEKRGGAADTQYF
CDR3 DNA: TGTGCCAGCAGTGAAAAGCGGGGGGGCGCCGCAGATACGCAGTATTTT
clone size: many
D gene: TRBD2
V gene: TRBV6-1
J gene: TRBJ2-3

CDR3 protein: CASSLKTGGGYTF
CDR3 DNA: TGCGCCAGCAGCTTGAAGACGGGAGGCGGCTACACCTTC
clone size: few
D gene: NA
V gene: TRBV5-1
J gene: TRBJ1-2

CDR3 protein: CASSRPLAGGTNEQFF
CDR3 DNA: TGTGCCAGCAGCCGCCCACTAGCGGGGGGGACGAATGAGCAGTTCTTC
clone size: many
D gene: TRBD2
V gene: TRBV4-2
J gene: TRBJ2-1

CDR3 protein: CSMTSGPTDTQYF
CDR3 DNA: TGCAGTATGACTAGCGGGCCTACAGATACGCAGTATTTT
clone size: many
D gene: TRBD2
V gene: TRBV20-1
J gene: TRBJ2-3

CDR3 protein: CASSKAVSTDTQYF
CDR3 DNA: TGTGCCAGCAGCAAGGCGGTGAGCACAGATACGCAGTATTTT
clone size: many
D gene: NA
V gene: TRBV27
J gene: TRBJ2-3

CDR3 protein: CASSTAGSSLANEKLFF
CDR3 DNA: TGCGCCAGCAGTACCGCAGGGTCCTCTCTAGCTAATGAAAAACTGTTTTTT
clone size: NA
D gene: NA
V gene: TRBV5-1
J gene: TRBJ1-4

CDR3 protein: CASSLGWGGQETQYF
CDR3 DNA: TGCGCCAGCAGCTTGGGTTGGGGGGGACAAGAGACCCAGTACTTC
clone size: NA
D gene: TRBD2
V gene: TRBV5-5
J gene: TRBJ2-5

CDR3 protein: CASSLGFLADTQYF
CDR3 DNA: TGTGCCAGCAGCCTGGGATTTTTGGCAGATACGCAGTATTTT
clone size: many
D gene: NA
V gene: TRBV7-9
J gene: TRBJ2-3

CDR3 protein: CASMGQINTEAFF
CDR3 DNA: TGTGCCAGCATGGGACAGATAAACACTGAAGCTTTCTTT
clone size: few
D gene: TRBD1
V gene: TRBV2
J gene: TRBJ1-1

CDR3 protein: CASSLDPLLVRQETQYF
CDR3 DNA: TGTGCCAGCAGCTTAGATCCCCTGTTGGTTCGCCAAGAGACCCAGTACTTC
clone size: NA
D gene: NA
V gene: TRBV11-2
J gene: TRBJ2-5

CDR3 protein: CASSQGAAWASEFF
CDR3 DNA: TGTGCCAGCAGCCAAGGGGCAGCCTGGGCTAGCGAGTTCTTC
clone size: few
D gene: NA
V gene: TRBV14
J gene: TRBJ2-1

CDR3 protein: CASSFPQDGIGELFF
CDR3 DNA: TGCGCCAGCAGCTTTCCCCAGGACGGAATTGGGGAGCTGTTTTTT
clone size: many
D gene: NA
V gene: TRBV5-1
J gene: TRBJ2-2